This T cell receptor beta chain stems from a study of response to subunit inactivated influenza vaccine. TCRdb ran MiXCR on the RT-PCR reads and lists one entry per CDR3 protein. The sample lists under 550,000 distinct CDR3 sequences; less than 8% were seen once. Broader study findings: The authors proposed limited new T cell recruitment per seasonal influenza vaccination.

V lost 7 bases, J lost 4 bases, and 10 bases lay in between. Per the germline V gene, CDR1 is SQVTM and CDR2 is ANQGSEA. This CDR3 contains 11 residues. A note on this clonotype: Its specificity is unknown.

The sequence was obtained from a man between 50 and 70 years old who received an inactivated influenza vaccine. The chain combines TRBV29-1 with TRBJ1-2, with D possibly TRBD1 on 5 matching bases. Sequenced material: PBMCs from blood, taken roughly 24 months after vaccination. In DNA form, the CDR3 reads TGCAGCGGACAGCTCGCCTATGGCTACACCTTC. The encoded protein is CSGQLAYGYTF.